The sample holds many counts of the clone carrying this TCR beta chain. The V and J ends lost 2 bases and 1 base respectively, with 8 bases between them. The CDR3 consists of 14 residues. This entry comes from a study of neurological immune-mediated disorders. Each TCR transcript was tagged with a 10-nucleotide random UMI during 5'RACE. TCRdb independently ran MiXCR on the 5' RACE reads; one entry per CDR3 protein. The sample lists just over 50,000 distinct CDR3 sequences, around 3.4% occurring once. Sequencing was carried out using PBMCs. The sequence came from a man aged 35-49 years with multiple sclerosis. The V and J genes are TRBV12-3 or TRBV12-4 and TRBJ1-1, with D uncertain. CDR3: CASSLSASNTEAFF. The CDR3 DNA reads TGTGCCAGCAGTTTAAGCGCGTCGAACACTGAAGCTTTCTTT.